The T cell receptor beta chain described here comes from a study of monozygotic twins with inflammatory bowel disease. With regard to this clonotype: Its antigen is undetermined.

From germline, CDR1 is SGHTA and CDR2 FQGNSA. The CDR3 consists of 15 residues. Overall study results and limits: Twins with IBD were found to have lower TCRbeta diversity (inverse Simpson) than healthy co-twins.

With around 15 and 9 cycles respectively, two nested PCRs were carried out on TCRalpha and TCRbeta cDNA. Each CDR3 protein gets one entry in TCRdb, which reprocessed the 5' RACE reads and gives no DNA. The table lists under 350,000 distinct CDR3 sequences, with 5% to 6% in the top ten. Sequencing was carried out using blood. The J gene is TRBJ1-4, the V gene TRBV7-2; TCRdb's D call, TRBD1, is unchecked because there is no DNA. The sequence was collected from a human donor with ulcerative colitis or Crohn's disease, or a healthy co-twin of an affected twin (not recorded which). The CDR3 is CASSLGLGTEEKLFF.